Shown below are 23 T cell receptor beta chains from a single sample sequenced in a study of T-cell reconstitution after alpha-beta-depleted transplantation in children. TCRbeta library preparation incorporated unique molecular identifiers. One entry per CDR3 protein, called by TCRdb with MiXCR from the PCR reads. The sample has hundreds of thousands of distinct CDR3 sequences, 16% seen once. This sample comprised PBMCs from the stem cell graft donor, obtained from the stem cell graft. The receptors were gathered from a human donor who donated a stem cell graft to a child with acute myeloid leukemia.

The chain recombines TRBV10-1 with TRBJ2-2, with 8 bases aligning to TRBD1. The germline gives CDR1 WNHNN, CDR2 SYGVQD (reference sequence). The CDR3 is made up of 16 amino acids. The ends lost 4 bases at V and 5 bases at J; junction bases unmatched: 9. Here the CDR3 DNA reads TGCGCCAGCAGTGCGCTGAGGACAGGGCGGACCGGGGAGCTGTTTTTT. Translating gives CASSALRTGRTGELFF.

At least ten counts were recorded for this clonotype. This sequence joins TRBV20-1 and TRBJ2-5; D might be TRBD1 or TRBD2, each matching 7 bases. CDR3 length equals 13 residues. V dropped 8 bases and J dropped 5 bases, with 18 bases sitting between them. Germline V gene sequence: CDR1 DFQATT, CDR2 SNEGSKA (reference sequence). The CDR3 DNA follows: TGCAGTCTTCAGGGGGGGGCCAGGGAGACCCAGTACTTC. It yields the protein CSLQGGARETQYF.

The V and J genes are TRBV20-1 and TRBJ1-5; D unclear. CDR3 size: 15 residues. The V end was cut by 2 bases, the J end by 0 bases, with 11 bases between. CDR1 and CDR2 (germline): DFQATT, SNEGSKA (reference sequence). For the CDR3, the DNA is TGCAGTGCTAGACCAGGACCCTCTAGCAATCAGCCCCAGCATTTT. Its translation: CSARPGPSSNQPQHF.

The table lists this clonotype with many counts. V usage is TRBV20-1 and J usage is TRBJ2-7; D may be TRBD2 (6 bases). The germline gives CDR1 DFQATT, CDR2 SNEGSKA (reference sequence). The CDR3 has 12 amino acids. The V gene lost 0 bases and the J gene lost 4 bases, with 7 bases spanning the gap. Here the CDR3 reads CSARDGGYEQYF. For the CDR3, the DNA is TGCAGTGCTAGAGATGGGGGGTACGAGCAGTACTTC.

The chain couples TRBV5-1 to TRBJ2-1; 7 nucleotides match TRBD1. V shed 5 bases, J shed 8 bases, and the junction held 4 bases outside the gene matches. The germline CDR1 and CDR2 sequences are SGHRS and YFSETQ. This CDR3 has 12 amino acids. The DNA of the CDR3 is TGCGCCAGCAGACCCGGGACAGATGAGCAGTTCTTC. This encodes CASRPGTDEQFF.

There are many counts of this clonotype. This chain links TRBV20-1 with TRBJ2-5; D is undetermined. The CDR3 contains 11 residues. V lost 3 bases and J lost 4, with 6 bases in between. The germline CDR1 and CDR2 sequences are DFQATT and SNEGSKA (reference sequence). The CDR3: CSASQRETQYF. CDR3 nucleotide sequence: TGCAGTGCTAGCCAGCGAGAGACCCAGTACTTC.

This clonotype was seen at least ten times. This chain connects TRBV5-1 to TRBJ2-5, with TRBD2 as a possible D gene (6 bases). The germline CDR1 and CDR2 sequences are SGHRS and YFSETQ. There are 13 residues in the CDR3. V was clipped by 0 bases and J by 4 bases, with 7 bases between them. The CDR3 spells CASSLAGVETQYF. The CDR3 region has the DNA TGCGCCAGCAGCTTGGCGGGGGTAGAGACCCAGTACTTC.

This clonotype appeared a few times. This rearrangement joins TRBV27 to TRBJ1-1, with D hard to call. Germline values: CDR1 MNHEY, CDR2 SMNVEV (reference sequence). V lost 4 bases to trimming and J lost 12 bases, with 27 bases between them. This CDR3 has 16 amino acids. CDR3 protein: CASSSLAWDQSASTFF. CDR3 nucleotides: TGTGCCAGCAGTTCCCTCGCCTGGGATCAAAGTGCTTCGACTTTCTTT.

This chain joins TRBV20-1 and TRBJ1-5; possibly TRBD1 for D (6 bases). V was cut by 2 bases and J by 0 bases, with 17 bases left in between. Germline CDR1 and CDR2: DFQATT and SNEGSKA (reference sequence). CDR3 length equals 17 residues. The CDR3 sequence is CSARFPDGQYSNQPQHF. In DNA, the CDR3 is TGCAGTGCTAGATTCCCTGATGGACAGTATAGCAATCAGCCCCAGCATTTT.

This clonotype occurred a few times. The chain uses TRBV20-1 and TRBJ1-6; 8 bases agree with TRBD1. The length of the CDR3 is 16 residues. V dropped 1 base and J dropped 10; count of bases not matched to a gene: 12. In germline, CDR1 is DFQATT, CDR2 SNEGSKA (reference sequence). CDR3 protein: CSARALLDRAASPLHF. As DNA, the CDR3 is TGCAGTGCTAGAGCTCTCTTGGACAGGGCAGCCTCACCCCTCCACTTT.

This clonotype was counted many times. The chain recombines TRBV20-1 with TRBJ2-1; D tentatively reads TRBD1 or TRBD2 (5 bases each). The CDR3 contains 17 residues. Trimming removed 0 bases from V and 3 bases from J, with 18 bases in between. Germline V lookup: CDR1 DFQATT, CDR2 SNEGSKA (reference sequence). The CDR3 is CSARDRSRGRNYNEQFF. The DNA of the CDR3 is TGCAGTGCTAGAGATAGGAGTCGGGGACGTAACTACAATGAGCAGTTCTTC.

The rearrangement uses TRBV5-1 and TRBJ2-2, with D perhaps assigned TRBD1 or TRBD2 (5 bases each). Trimming stripped 4 bases from V and 6 bases from J, with 16 bases between. Germline CDR1 is SGHRS and CDR2 is YFSETQ. The CDR3 is 15 amino acids. DNA for the CDR3: TGCGCCAGCAGCCTGAGGGGCAGGATCTCCGGGGAGCTGTTTTTT. It is translated as CASSLRGRISGELFF.

There are a few counts of this clonotype. The chain combines TRBV29-1 with TRBJ2-2; D is perhaps TRBD1 (6 bases). The CDR3 is made up of 13 amino acids. Germline-derived CDR1 and CDR2 are SQVTM and ANQGSEA. The V end was cut by 6 bases, the J end by 2 bases, with 10 bases between. Here the CDR3 reads CSVAGVNTGELFF. The CDR3, as DNA: TGCAGCGTGGCAGGGGTTAACACCGGGGAGCTGTTTTTT.

The chain joins TRBV12-3 or TRBV12-4 to TRBJ2-3, with D possibly TRBD2 on 6 matching bases. This CDR3 is 16 amino acids long. The ends were cut back, 1 base at V and 5 bases at J, with 16 bases in the middle. CDR3 sequence reads: CASSLGRETLEDTQYF. The DNA for the CDR3 is TGTGCCAGCAGTTTAGGCCGGGAGACCTTGGAAGATACGCAGTATTTT.

This chain joins TRBV15 and TRBJ2-2; 10 nucleotides align to TRBD1. Germline V gene data show CDR1 as LNHNV and CDR2 as YYDKDF (reference sequence). Unmatched junction bases numbered 13, after V lost 3 bases and J lost 3 bases. The length of the CDR3 is 19 residues. This CDR3 reads CATSRSGTGDGGYTGELFF. The CDR3 nucleotides read TGTGCCACCAGCAGGTCCGGGACAGGGGATGGCGGGTACACCGGGGAGCTGTTTTTT.

The chain employs TRBV5-1 and TRBJ2-2; D possibly uses TRBD1 or TRBD2 (5 bases each). Deletions cut 6 bases from V and 13 bases from J, with 13 bases between. The germline V gene has CDR1 SGHRS and CDR2 YFSETQ. CDR3 length: 11 residues. This chain's CDR3 is CASTAGSGLFF. DNA of the CDR3: TGCGCCAGCACCGCAGGGAGTGGGCTGTTTTTT.

This sequence joins TRBV4-2 and TRBJ2-1; 14 nucleotides line up with TRBD2. The germline CDR1 and CDR2 sequences are LGHNA and YNFKEQ. The CDR3 has 16 residues. Trimming removed 3 bases from V and 5 bases from J; junction bases left unmatched: 3. Here the CDR3 reads CASSHGLAGGHNEQFF. CDR3 coding DNA: TGTGCCAGCAGCCACGGACTAGCGGGGGGACACAATGAGCAGTTCTTC.

Ten or more counts support this clonotype. The rearrangement uses TRBV12-3 or TRBV12-4 and TRBJ2-5; TRBD1 matches 10 bases. Germline trimming cut 7 bases from V and 1 base from J; bases unmatched to any gene: 6. The CDR3 is 15 residues long. Here the CDR3 reads CASTWGDRGQETQYF. The CDR3 DNA reads TGTGCCAGCACCTGGGGGGACAGGGGCCAAGAGACCCAGTACTTC.

This clonotype occurred many times. The chain links TRBV20-1 to TRBJ2-5; maybe TRBD1 (6 bases). Germline loops: CDR1 DFQATT, CDR2 SNEGSKA (reference sequence). The CDR3 spans 15 residues. The V end was cut by 6 bases, the J end by 1 base, with 18 bases between. DNA for the CDR3: TGCAGTGCCAATCATAATTGGGGGCGCCAAGAGACCCAGTACTTC. The encoded protein is CSANHNWGRQETQYF.

The chain couples TRBV9 to TRBJ2-7, with D maybe TRBD2 (5 bases). The CDR3 contains 13 residues. V lost 0 bases and J lost 6, with 10 bases in between. CDR1 SGDLS and CDR2 YYNGEE come from the germline V gene. The CDR3 coding sequence is TGTGCCAGCAGCGTAGTTCCGGCGGGCGAGCAGTACTTC. It yields the protein CASSVVPAGEQYF.

The V call is TRBV7-2, the J call TRBJ2-5, with 11 bases that match TRBD2. The ends lost 4 bases at V and 4 bases at J; junction bases unmatched: 8. This CDR3 has 16 amino acids. Looked up from germline, CDR1 is SGHTA and CDR2 is FQGNSA. The CDR3 here is CASSSSSGLAGETQYF. The DNA of the CDR3 is TGTGCCAGCAGCTCATCCTCCGGACTAGCGGGAGAGACCCAGTACTTC.

In its sample, this clonotype was seen a few times. The rearrangement uses TRBV7-2 and TRBJ2-4; 11 nucleotides match TRBD2. Germline CDR1 and CDR2: SGHTA and FQGNSA. Losses at the gene ends were 0 bases for V and 3 bases for J; bases not matched to a gene: 10. The CDR3 totals 19 residues. The CDR3 is CASSLARASGGFSKNIQYF. Here the CDR3 DNA reads TGTGCCAGCAGCTTAGCGAGGGCTAGCGGGGGGTTCAGCAAAAACATTCAGTACTTC. The variable domain in full, completed from reference TRBV7-2 and TRBJ2-4, reads GAGVSQSPSNKVTEKGKDVELRCDPISGHTALYWYRQSLGQGLEFLIYFQGNSAPDKSGLPSDRFSAERTGGSVSTLTIQRTQQEDSAVYLCASSLARASGGFSKNIQYFGAGTRLSVL.

The chain recombines TRBV29-1 with TRBJ1-2; no clear D gene. V shed 4 bases and J shed 9 bases, with 18 bases lying between them. The length of the CDR3 is 13 residues. CDR1 is SQVTM, CDR2 ANQGSEA, per germline. The CDR3 protein is CSVGERARWSYTF. The CDR3, as DNA: TGCAGCGTTGGGGAGAGGGCCAGGTGGAGCTACACCTTC.